The rows below give T cell receptor beta chains drawn from one sample of a study of breast tumors, draining lymph nodes, adjacent tissues. TCRdb ran MiXCR on the multiplex PCR reads and lists one entry per CDR3 protein. The sample records fewer than 250,000 distinct CDR3 sequences, approximately 29% being singletons. The sample was axillary lymph node tissue. The source is a female donor with breast cancer. Some clones in this sample may be carry-over from other donors' samples. Each CDR3 is given with its conserved first and last residue. D genes are given only for firm matches. Not every row has a clone size; where given, it reads once, few, many or a size class.

>NA|many|TRBJ1-4|TRBV5-1
TGCGCCAGCAGCTTGGAAGCGGCAACTAATGAAAAACTGTTTTTT
CASSLEAATNEKLFF
>TRBD1|NA|TRBJ1-2|TRBV20-1
TGCAGTGCGGAAACAGGGGGCATTGATGGCTACACCTTC
CSAETGGIDGYTF
>NA|NA|TRBJ1-1|TRBV7-3
TGTGCCAGCAGCTCCATTAGGAACACTGAAGCTTTCTTT
CASSSIRNTEAFF
>TRBD2|many|TRBJ2-1|TRBV11-3
TGTGCCAGCAGCTTAGAAGGTGGGAGGGCCGGTAATGAGCAGTTCTTC
CASSLEGGRAGNEQFF
>NA|NA|TRBJ2-7|TRBV7-9
NA
CASSFYICSASGTSGYYEQYF
>TRBD1|many|TRBJ1-4|TRBV5-6
TGTGCCAGCAGCGACAACAGGGGGATACGTGAAAAACTGTTTTTT
CASSDNRGIREKLFF
>NA|few|TRBJ2-3|TRBV11-2
TGTGCCAGCAGCTTAGCTGCTACAGATACGCAGTGTTTT
CASSLAATDTQCF
>NA|many|TRBJ1-5|TRBV2
TGTGCCAGCAGTGAGGACAGCGGCAATCAGCCCCAGCATTTT
CASSEDSGNQPQHF
>TRBD2|many|TRBJ2-3|TRBV12-3/TRBV12-4
TGTGCCAGCAGTCCTAGCGGGAGGTCGGATACGCAGTATTTT
CASSPSGRSDTQYF
>TRBD1|many|TRBJ2-4|TRBV7-2
TGTGCCAGCAGCACCCGGGACAGGGGGCGAAACATTCAGTACTTC
CASSTRDRGRNIQYF
>TRBD1|many|TRBJ2-1|TRBV5-1
TGCGCCAGCAGGGACAGGTTTGGCAATGGGCAGTTCTTC
CASRDRFGNGQFF
>NA|many|TRBJ1-2|TRBV6-1
TGTGCCAGCAGTGAACAGGGTTCGGCCCTAAAGAAGGGCTACACCTTC
CASSEQGSALKKGYTF
>NA|many|TRBJ2-1|TRBV30
TGTGCCTGGAGGGACTATTACAATGAGCAGTTCTTC
CAWRDYYNEQFF
>NA|many|TRBJ2-7|TRBV10-3
TGTGCCATCAGTGACGCCCGCCGGGATACCTACGAGCAGTACTTC
CAISDARRDTYEQYF
>NA|many|TRBJ1-4|TRBV2
TGTGCCAGCACCAACCGACCCGAAAAACTGTTTTTT
CASTNRPEKLFF
>NA|many|TRBJ2-1|TRBV9
TGTGCCAGCAGCGTATCTACAGAGATCTACAATGAGCAGTTCTTC
CASSVSTEIYNEQFF
>NA|many|TRBJ1-4|TRBV2
TGTGCCAGCAGTGAAACCCCCCAGCGGAGGGTAGGAAAACTGTTTTTT
CASSETPQRRVGKLFF
>NA|NA|TRBJ1-2|TRBV4-1
TGCGCCAGCAGCCAACTAGCGGGACAAGATAACTATGGCTACACCTTC
CASSQLAGQDNYGYTF
>NA|many|TRBJ2-5|TRBV5-1
TGCGCCAGCAGCTGGGACCCCCGGGAGACCCAGTACTTC
CASSWDPRETQYF
>NA|NA|TRBJ1-5|TRBV6-6
TGTGCCAGCAGTGACGAGGGCACATACGATCAGCCCCAGCATTTT
CASSDEGTYDQPQHF
>TRBD2|many|TRBJ2-1|TRBV24-1
TGTGCCACCAGTGATCCAGCGGGACGGGGCCTTGTCAATGAGCAGTTCTTC
CATSDPAGRGLVNEQFF
>NA|once|TRBJ2-1|TRBV25-1
TGTGCCTGCAGTTTATGGGGGAGAGGGGGGTCCTACAATGAGCAGTTCTTC
CACSLWGRGGSYNEQFF
>TRBD2|few|TRBJ2-7|TRBV6-6
TGTGCCAGCAGTCACCTACGGGGGGGAGGAGCTAACGAGCAGTACTTC
CASSHLRGGGANEQYF
>TRBD1|NA|TRBJ1-6|TRBV4-2
TGTGCCAGCAGCCAACTGGGACAGGGCTATTCACCCCTCCACTTT
CASSQLGQGYSPLHF
>NA|NA|TRBJ2-1|TRBV10-3
TGTGCCATCACACTAGCTTTAACGGGCAATGAGCAGTTCTTC
CAITLALTGNEQFF
>NA|many|TRBJ2-3|TRBV24-1
TGTGCCACCAGTGGGGACACCACAGATACGCAGTATTTT
CATSGDTTDTQYF
>NA|few|TRBJ1-1|TRBV7-3
TGTGCCAGCAGCTTAACACCGGGAACAACTGAAGCTTTCTTT
CASSLTPGTTEAFF
>NA|NA|TRBJ1-1|TRBV7-2
TGTGCCAGCAGCTTCAATCTTAACACTGAAGCTTTCTTT
CASSFNLNTEAFF
>NA|NA|TRBJ1-3|TRBV9
TGTGCCAGCAGCGTCCAGTCGAGACAGTTCTCTGGAACCACCATATATTTT
CASSVQSRQFSGTTIYF
>NA|many|TRBJ2-1|TRBV20-1
TGCAGTGCTATCGGGTCCGTCGACAATGAGCAGTTCTTC
CSAIGSVDNEQFF
>TRBD1|NA|TRBJ1-1|TRBV2
TGTGCCAGCTATCGGGACAGGGGTAGGACTGAAGCTTTCTTT
CASYRDRGRTEAFF
>TRBD1|NA|TRBJ2-5|TRBV19
TGTGCCAGTCGGGACAGGGCTCAAGAGACCCAGTACTTC
CASRDRAQETQYF
>NA|many|TRBJ2-7|TRBV11-1
TGTGCCAGCAGCTTAGATGGGTCCTCCGAGCAGTACTTC
CASSLDGSSEQYF
>TRBD1|NA|TRBJ2-5|TRBV19
TGTGCCAGTAGTTGGGGACAGGGTCGAGAGGCCCAGTACTTC
CASSWGQGREAQYF
>NA|many|TRBJ1-1|TRBV2
TGTGCCAGCAGTGAAGTCAGGCTAGGCACTGAAGCTTTCTTT
CASSEVRLGTEAFF
>TRBD1|many|TRBJ1-6|TRBV20-1
TGCAGTGCTAGACCTTACAGGGGGCGAACTACCAATTCACCCCTCCACTTT
CSARPYRGRTTNSPLHF
>NA|many|TRBJ2-7|TRBV7-9
TGTGCCAGCAGCTTAAGTCGGGGGACCTACGAGCAGTACTTC
CASSLSRGTYEQYF
>NA|many|TRBJ1-5|TRBV18
TGTGCCAGCAGCCCCGGCAATCAGCCCCAGCATTTT
CASSPGNQPQHF
>TRBD1|NA|TRBJ1-3|TRBV2
TGTGCCAGCAGTGCCTCGACAGGGGGAAACACCATATATTTT
CASSASTGGNTIYF
>TRBD1|few|TRBJ1-1|TRBV2
TGTGCCAGCCGGGGGACAGTCACTGAAGCTTTCTTT
CASRGTVTEAFF
>NA|few|TRBJ1-1|TRBV11-3
TGTGCCAGCAGCGCTGGGACGAACACTGAAGCTTTCTTT
CASSAGTNTEAFF
>NA|many|TRBJ2-6|TRBV5-1
TGCGCCAGCAGCCCCAGGCAGGGACCCTCTGGGGCCAACGTCCTGACTTTC
CASSPRQGPSGANVLTF
>NA|few|TRBJ1-3|TRBV4-2
TGTGCCAGCAGCCAAGCAGCAGGCTCTGGAAACACCATATATTTT
CASSQAAGSGNTIYF
>TRBD1|many|TRBJ2-5|TRBV5-6
TGTGCCAGCAGCTCCGGGACAGCACGAGGTGAGACCCAGTACTTC
CASSSGTARGETQYF
>TRBD1|many|TRBJ2-7|TRBV11-3
TGTGCCAGCAGCCGTGGGACAGCCACCTACGAGCAGTACTTC
CASSRGTATYEQYF
>NA|many|TRBJ2-5|TRBV5-1
TGCGCCAGCAGCTTGGGGTGGAATCAAGACACCCAGTACTTC
CASSLGWNQDTQYF
>NA|many|TRBJ2-5|TRBV15
TGTGCCACCAGCAGAGATACTTACAGGGGGGGTGGGCGAGAGACCCAGTACTTC
CATSRDTYRGGGRETQYF
>TRBD1|NA|TRBJ2-7|TRBV29-1
TGCAGCTCACAGCCGGGACAGGGGGTCGAGCAGTACTTC
CSSQPGQGVEQYF